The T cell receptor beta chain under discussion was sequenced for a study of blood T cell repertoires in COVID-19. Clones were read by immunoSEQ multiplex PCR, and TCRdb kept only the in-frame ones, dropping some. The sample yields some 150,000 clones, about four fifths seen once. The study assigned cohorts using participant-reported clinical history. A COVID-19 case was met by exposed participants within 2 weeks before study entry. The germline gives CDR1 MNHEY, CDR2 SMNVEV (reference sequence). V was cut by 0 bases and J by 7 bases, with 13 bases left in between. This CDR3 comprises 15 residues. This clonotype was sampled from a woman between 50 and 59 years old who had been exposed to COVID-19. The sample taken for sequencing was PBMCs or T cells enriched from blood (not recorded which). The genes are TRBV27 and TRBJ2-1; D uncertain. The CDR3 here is CASSLSLSLGNEQFF. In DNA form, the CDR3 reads TGTGCCAGCAGTTTATCGCTGTCCCTCGGGAATGAGCAGTTCTTC.